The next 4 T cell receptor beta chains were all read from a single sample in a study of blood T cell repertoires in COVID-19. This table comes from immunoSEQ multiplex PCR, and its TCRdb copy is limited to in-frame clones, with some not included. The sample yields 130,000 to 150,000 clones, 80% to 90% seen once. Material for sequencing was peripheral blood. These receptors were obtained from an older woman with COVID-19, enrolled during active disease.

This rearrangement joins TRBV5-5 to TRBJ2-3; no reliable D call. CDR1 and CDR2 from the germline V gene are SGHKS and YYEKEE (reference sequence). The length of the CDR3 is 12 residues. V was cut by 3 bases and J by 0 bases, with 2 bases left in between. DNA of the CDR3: TGTGCCAGCAGCTCTAGCACAGATACGCAGTATTTT. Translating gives CASSSSTDTQYF.

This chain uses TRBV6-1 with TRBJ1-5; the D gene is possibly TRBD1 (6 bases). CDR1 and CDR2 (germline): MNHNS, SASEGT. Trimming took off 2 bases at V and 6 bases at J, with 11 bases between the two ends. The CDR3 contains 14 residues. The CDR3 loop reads CASSERGGRQPQHF. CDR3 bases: TGTGCCAGCAGTGAACGTGGGGGCCGTCAGCCCCAGCATTTT.

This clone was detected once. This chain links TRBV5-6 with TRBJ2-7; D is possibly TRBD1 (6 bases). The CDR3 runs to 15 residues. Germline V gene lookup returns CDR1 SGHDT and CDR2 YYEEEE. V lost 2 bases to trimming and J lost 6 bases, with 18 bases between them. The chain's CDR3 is CASSLYSHGGPEQYF. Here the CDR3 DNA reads TGTGCCAGCAGCTTATATTCGCATGGGGGCCCCGAGCAGTACTTC.

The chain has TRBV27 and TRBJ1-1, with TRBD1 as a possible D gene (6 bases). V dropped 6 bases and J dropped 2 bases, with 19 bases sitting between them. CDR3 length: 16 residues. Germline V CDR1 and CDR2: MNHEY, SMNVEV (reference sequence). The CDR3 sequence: CASSSREGVFNTEAFF. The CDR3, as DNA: TGTGCCAGCAGCTCCAGGGAGGGGGTTTTTAACACTGAAGCTTTCTTT.